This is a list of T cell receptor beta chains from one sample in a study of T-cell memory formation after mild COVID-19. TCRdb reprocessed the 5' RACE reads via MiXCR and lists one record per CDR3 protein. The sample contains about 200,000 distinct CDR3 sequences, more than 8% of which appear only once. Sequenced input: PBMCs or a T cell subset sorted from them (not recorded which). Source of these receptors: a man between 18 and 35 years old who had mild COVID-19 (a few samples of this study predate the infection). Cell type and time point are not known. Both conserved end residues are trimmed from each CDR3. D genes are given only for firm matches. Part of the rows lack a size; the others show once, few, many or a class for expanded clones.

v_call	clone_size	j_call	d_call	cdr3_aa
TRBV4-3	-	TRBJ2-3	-	ASSQDPGRPTDTQY
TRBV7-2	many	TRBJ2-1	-	ASSLPGEYREQF
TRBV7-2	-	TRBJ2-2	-	ASSTRDGNTGELF
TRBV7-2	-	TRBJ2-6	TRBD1	ATCRDSVSGANVLT
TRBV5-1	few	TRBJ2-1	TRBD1	ASSLEMGQGAHEQF
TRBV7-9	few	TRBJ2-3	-	ASSRDSGADTQY
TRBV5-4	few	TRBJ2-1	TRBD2	ASSLDVGGGAPNEQF
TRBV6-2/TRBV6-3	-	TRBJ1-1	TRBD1	ASREQGDTEAF
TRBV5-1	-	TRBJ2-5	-	ASSLEEADQETQY
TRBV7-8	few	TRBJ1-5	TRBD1	ASSIYRGQGQPQH
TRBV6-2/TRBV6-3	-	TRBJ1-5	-	ASSSQERVLYQPQH